The sequence of this T cell receptor beta chain was determined in a study of monozygotic twins with inflammatory bowel disease (dated by TCRdb to the late 2010s). About the study as a whole: The complete study included 30 or so monozygotic twin pairs: 19 IBD-discordant Danish pairs and nine German pairs, of which four were IBD-concordant and five were IBD-discordant. Disease-associated traits were sought mainly through comparisons between IBD patients and their genetically identical healthy co-twins within discordant pairs. Each individual had, on average, about 151 000 unique TCRalpha sequences and 181 000 unique TCRbeta sequences available for analysis. Results and caveats for the whole study, not just this receptor: Repertoire similarity did not differ between concordant and discordant twins, possibly due to limited statistical power. Compared with healthy twins, IBD patients had fewer clonotypes in common with other individuals, a difference most pronounced in patients showing signs of disease activity. Differing immunosuppressive treatments among patients may have added background noise and inter-individual variability to the repertoires. Different T cell subtypes could not be distinguished in the analysis. The results gave no support for a single strong signal or clonotype linked to IBD. IBD patients had lower TCRbeta repertoire diversity, measured by the inverse Simpson index, than their healthy co-twins.

From the germline V gene, CDR1 is ENHRY and CDR2 is SYGVKD. There are 14 amino acids in the CDR3, from cysteine to phenylalanine inclusive. Only the protein sequence is given. A roughly 2.5 ml peripheral blood sample was drawn into PAXgene tubes per donor and stored at -80°C. Without any T cell sorting, total RNA was extracted from whole blood using the PAXgene blood miRNA kit on an automated QIAcube. Peripheral blood from monozygotic twin pairs concordant or discordant for inflammatory bowel disease was subjected to deep TCRalpha and TCRbeta repertoire profiling with unique molecular barcoding. Smoking habits were recorded for all twin pairs, with individuals classified as current, former or never smokers. Regarding this clonotype: Its cognate antigen has yet to be identified.

Library preparation employed 5' RACE. Each TCR library was prepared from around 3,400 ng of total RNA. For each sample, cDNA synthesis was carried out in eight separate reactions using SMARTScribe reverse transcriptase. During cDNA synthesis, template switching introduced unique molecular identifiers that contained a 6-nucleotide sample barcode. Amplification of TCRalpha and TCRbeta cDNA involved two nested PCRs of around 16 and 10 cycles, and each PCR was followed by bead purification. Before amplification, the cDNA was treated with uracil DNA-glycosylase and purified using the QIAquick PCR purification kit. The second PCR was the step at which Illumina TruSeq-compatible adapters and sample-specific barcodes were added. Library quality and concentration were checked on TapeStation and Qubit, and libraries were pooled at about 5 ng each. Sequencing of pooled libraries was carried out on an Illumina HiSeq2500 single-index Rapid Run using 2 x 100 bp reads and custom sequencing primers. The study's own analysis went as follows. MiGEC version 1.2.6 was used for UMI-based consensus assembly to correct PCR and sequencing errors. V(D)J alignment, clonotype assembly and CDR3 extraction were performed with MiXCR version 2.1.1. Gene usage, clonotype sharing and MAIT/NKT TCR abundance were normalised by analysing the top 1000, 10 000 and 20 000 clonotypes per sample. Diversity was computed as the inverse Simpson index with the vegan R package after downsampling to 27 000 UMIs. Paired Mann-Whitney U tests on discordant twin pairs were used, with Benjamini-Hochberg multiple-testing correction. Based on TCRdb reprocessing of the reads, there is one entry per CDR3 protein sequence, and DNA is missing. None of the V and J calls come from the authors' own analysis; TCRdb made them. This specimen's table enumerates 400,000 to 500,000 distinct CDR3 sequences. The ten most abundant clones make up approximately 2.3% of the sample.

The source material was blood. The sequence derives from a human donor with ulcerative colitis or Crohn's disease, or a healthy co-twin of an affected twin (not recorded which). The rearrangement combines TRBV10-3 with TRBJ1-6; TCRdb returns TRBD1, unconfirmable since there is no DNA. The CDR3 reads as follows: CAITRDSFNSPLHF.